Described below is a single T cell receptor beta chain sequence and its context. Antigen: not known. The record originates from a study of shared clonotypes between healthy human individuals. Study findings and constraints: Rarefaction analysis demonstrated incomplete sorted-subset sequencing notwithstanding large depth. Sample collection involved blood only; tissue repertoires are likely different. About 5% of naive CD4 clonotypes were shared across four donors.

Germline V gene lookup returns CDR1 LNHDA and CDR2 SQIVND (reference sequence). The CDR3 extends over 16 amino acids. Trimming removed 6 bases at V and 6 bases at J, with 22 bases between. Generated by immunoSEQ multiplex PCR, the TCRdb table keeps only in-frame clones and is missing some. The sample consists of around 1.1 million clones, about 72% of them appearing once. The rearrangement links TRBV19 to TRBJ2-3, with D unclear. The material sequenced was memory CD4+ T cells from PBMCs. Described subset: CD45RA-negative fraction. This clonotype was sampled from a man aged 18 to 29 in good health. Some clones in this sample may be carry-over from other donors' samples. CDR3 coding DNA: TGTGCCAGTAGAAAGGGTGGACCACAGCCGGCCGATACGCAGTATTTT. Translation: CASRKGGPQPADTQYF. Full variable domain (missing parts from reference TRBV19 and TRBJ2-3): DGGITQSPKYLFRKEGQNVTLSCEQNLNHDAMYWYRQDPGQGLRLIYYSQIVNDFQKGDIAEGYSVSREKKESFPLTVTSAQKNPTAFYLCASRKGGPQPADTQYFGPGTRLTVL.